This entry is about one T cell receptor (beta chain). Sequencing was performed with immunoSEQ multiplex PCR; in TCRdb, only in-frame clones are kept and a portion is missing. The table has about 120,000 clones, approximately 86% seen once. This record belongs to a study of T cell responses to AZD1222 COVID-19 vaccine. The length of the CDR3 is 15 residues. Per germline, CDR1 SSHAT and CDR2 FNYEAQ (reference sequence). V was trimmed by 0 bases and J by 8 bases, leaving 13 bases between them. This clonotype was sampled from an adult who received the AZD1222 COVID-19 vaccine. Sequencing used peripheral blood, obtained 28 days after the second AZD1222 dose. The V gene is TRBV7-7, the J gene TRBJ1-4, with TRBD1 as a possible D gene (5 bases). CDR3 region: CASSLAGTETEKLFF. In DNA form, the CDR3 reads TGTGCCAGCAGCTTAGCCGGGACGGAAACAGAAAAACTGTTTTTT.